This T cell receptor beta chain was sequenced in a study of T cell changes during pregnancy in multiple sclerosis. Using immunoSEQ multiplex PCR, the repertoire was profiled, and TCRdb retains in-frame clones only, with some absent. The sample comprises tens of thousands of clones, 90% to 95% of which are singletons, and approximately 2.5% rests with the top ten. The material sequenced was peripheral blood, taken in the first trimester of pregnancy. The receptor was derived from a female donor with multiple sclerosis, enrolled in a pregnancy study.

Written as DNA, the CDR3 is TGCGCCAGCAGTCCAAGGGTAGCGGGAGTAGGGTTCGACGAGCAGTACTTC. Translating it yields CASSPRVAGVGFDEQYF. This chain connects TRBV10-1 to TRBJ2-7; 9 bases agree with TRBD2. Germline loops: CDR1 WNHNN, CDR2 SYGVQD (reference sequence). V lost 5 bases and J lost 5; bases outside the gene matches: 16. The CDR3 contains 17 residues.